Each of the 31 T cell receptor beta chains below was sequenced from the same sample in a study of kidney transplant recipient with SARS-CoV-2 infection. MiXCR, run by TCRdb on the reads, gives a single entry per CDR3 protein. Of fewer than 250,000 distinct CDR3 sequences in the sample, less than 35% are singletons; the top ten hold nearly 7.5%. The starting material was a blood sample, obtained at baseline and around day 110 from a kidney transplant recipient. These TCRs come from a young adult male patient who had COVID-19 and was a kidney transplant recipient. Some T cells may be supplied by the graft donor.

The chain links TRBV18 to TRBJ2-5; D may match TRBD1 or TRBD2 (5 bases each). V was pared by 2 bases and J by 4 bases, with 5 bases between. In germline, CDR1 is KGHSH, CDR2 LQKENI. The CDR3 totals 12 residues. In DNA form, the CDR3 reads TGTGCCAGCTCACCAGGGGGAGAGACCCAGTACTTC. This translates into CASSPGGETQYF.

Ten or more counts support this clonotype. This chain links TRBV6-2 or TRBV6-3 with TRBJ1-2; no firm D call. Trimming removed 4 bases at V and 4 bases at J, with 22 bases between. The CDR3 extends over 17 amino acids. Germline V CDR1 and CDR2: MNHEY, SVGEGT. CDR3 amino acids: CASSLNRCIGKTYGYTF. In DNA form, the CDR3 reads TGTGCCAGCAGTTTAAACCGCTGCATCGGAAAGACCTATGGCTACACCTTC.

This clonotype was picked up many times. This chain connects TRBV5-6 to TRBJ1-2; D is ambiguous. The V end was cut by 3 bases, the J end by 6 bases, with 12 bases between. Germline CDR1 SGHDT, CDR2 YYEEEE. The CDR3 totals 13 residues. The CDR3 protein is CASSSGSYDGYTF. The CDR3 bases are TGTGCCAGCAGCTCGGGCTCGTATGATGGCTACACCTTC.

Comment on this clonotype: Relative to the germline gene, one junction end is altered; a read error may explain this. The chain links TRBV6-1 to TRBJ1-1; D is unclear. The better agreement between TRBJ1-6 and the DNA end casts doubt on the J call. Germline V lookup: CDR1 MNHNS, CDR2 SASEGT. This CDR3 has 16 amino acids. The CDR3 nucleotides read TGTGCCGGCAGCAAGACCATAAGGGCAGGTGATCCACCCCTCCACTTT. Its protein product is CAGSKTIRAGDPPLHF.

This clonotype was found many times. V usage is TRBV10-2 and J usage is TRBJ1-2, with D unresolved. This CDR3 is 17 amino acids long. V lost 5 bases, J lost 4 bases, and 23 bases lay in between. CDR1 is WSHSY and CDR2 is SAAADI in the germline V gene. The CDR3 region has the DNA TGCGCCAGCAGTTGGGTAAACACTTCTAGAAAGACCTATGGCTACACCTTC. Its translation is CASSWVNTSRKTYGYTF.

This clonotype was detected a few times. V and J are TRBV7-6 and TRBJ1-2; D uncertain. V lost 3 bases to trimming and J lost 4 bases, with 21 bases between them. CDR1 is SGHVS, CDR2 FNYEAQ, per germline. The CDR3 spans 17 residues. CDR3 residues: CASSFSYESRKTYGYTF. DNA of the CDR3: TGTGCCAGCAGCTTTTCCTATGAATCTCGAAAGACCTATGGCTACACCTTC.

Points on this clonotype: A read error may explain this, as a much larger clone is one base away. The chain recombines TRBV18 with TRBJ1-1; the D is unclear. V was clipped by 0 bases and J by 1 base, with 6 bases between them. CDR3 length: 14 residues. Germline values: CDR1 KGHSH, CDR2 LQKENI. CDR3 nucleotide sequence: TGTGCCAGCTCACCACCAAACTCGAACACTGAAGCTTTCTTT. It encodes CASSPPNSNTEAFF.

This clonotype has only one observation. A junction end diverges from the germline sequence, so it may reflect a read error. The J gene is TRBJ1-1, the V gene TRBV7-9; D may be TRBD1 (6 bases). Germline CDR1 SEHNR, CDR2 FQNEAQ (reference sequence). The CDR3 runs 13 residues. The CDR3 DNA sequence: TGTGCCAACAGCCCACAGGGAAATACTGAAGCTTTCTTT. Its protein is CANSPQGNTEAFF.

This clonotype is a singleton in its sample. A much more abundant neighbour one base away suggests this may be a read error. The chain has TRBV7-1 and TRBJ1-2; D is undetermined. TRBV7-1 is known as an ORF, though its function is uncertain. V dropped 4 bases and J dropped 4 bases, with 22 bases sitting between them. CDR3 length equals 17 residues. CDR3 in DNA: TGTGCCAGCAGCTGGTATGGTCACGAGGGAAGGACCTATGGCTACACCTTC. Translation gives CASSWYGHEGRTYGYTF.

On this clonotype: A much bigger clone sits one base away, suggesting this may be a read error. The V and J genes are TRBV7-9 and TRBJ2-5; 8 bases match TRBD2. The CDR3 is made up of 16 amino acids. Germline assignment: CDR1 SEHNR and CDR2 FQNEAQ (reference sequence). The CDR3 DNA reads TGTGCCAGCAGTCCTGCCGGACTAGCCTTCCAAGAGGCCCAGTACTTC. Its protein is CASSPAGLAFQEAQYF. Looking up the rest from reference TRBV7-9 and TRBJ2-5 gives the full variable domain: DTGVSQNPRHKITKRGQNVTFRCDPISEHNRLYWYRQTLGQGPEFLTYFQNEAQLEKSRLLSDRFSAERPKGSFSTLEIQRTEQGDSAMYLCASSPAGLAFQEAQYFGPGTRLLVL.

This clonotype was seen repeatedly, ten times or more. This chain connects TRBV6-6 to TRBJ2-1, with D possibly TRBD1 on 6 matching bases. CDR3 length equals 13 residues. V lost 5 bases, J lost 7 bases, and 12 bases lay in between. Germline V lookup: CDR1 MNHNY, CDR2 SVGAGI (reference sequence). CDR3 amino acids: CASSEGETNEQFF. In nucleotides, the CDR3 is TGTGCCAGCAGTGAGGGGGAAACTAATGAGCAGTTCTTC.

This clonotype was observed many times. The J gene is TRBJ1-5, the V gene TRBV28; maybe TRBD1 (5 bases). Germline-derived CDR1 and CDR2 are MDHEN and SYDVKM. The CDR3 is made up of 13 amino acids. V dropped 6 bases and J dropped 6 bases, with 12 bases sitting between them. CDR3 nucleotides: TGTGCCAGCAGGGAGGGGATAGGTCAGCCCCAGCATTTT. Translating it yields CASREGIGQPQHF.

This clonotype occurred many times. The rearrangement links TRBV27 to TRBJ2-5; TRBD2 agrees at 9 bases. The CDR3 covers 15 residues. CDR1 is MNHEY, CDR2 SMNVEV, per germline (reference sequence). The junction had 7 bases not matched to a gene; V was cut back by 3 bases and J by 5 bases. The CDR3, as DNA: TGTGCCAGCAGTTTTTCTAGCGGGATTAGGGAGACCCAGTACTTC. It yields the protein CASSFSSGIRETQYF.

For this clonotype: A read error may explain this, as a much larger clone is one base away. The rearrangement uses TRBV3-1 and TRBJ2-7; D gene unclear. The J call is uncertain, as TRBJ2-5 better fits the DNA end. The CDR3 length is 17 residues. In germline, CDR1 is LGHDT, CDR2 YNNKEL (reference sequence). The CDR3 sequence: CANSLRIPISFSETQYF. The DNA of the CDR3 is TGTGCCAACAGCCTTCGAATTCCCATTTCTTTCTCTGAGACCCAGTACTTC.

This clonotype was found a few times. V is TRBV20-1 and J is TRBJ2-5; tentatively, D is TRBD2 (5 bases). The CDR3 spans 13 residues. Germline CDR1 is DFQATT and CDR2 is SNEGSKA (reference sequence). The CDR3 spells CSGGGLGPETQYF. The CDR3 nucleotides read TGCAGCGGAGGCGGTTTAGGACCAGAGACCCAGTACTTC.

This clonotype was recorded at least ten times. This chain joins TRBV7-2 and TRBJ2-2; possible D gene TRBD2, 6 bases. Germline values: CDR1 SGHTA, CDR2 FQGNSA. The CDR3 contains 16 residues. V lost 4 bases to trimming and J lost 4 bases, with 16 bases between them. The CDR3 region has the DNA TGTGCCAGCAGCTCAGGACGGGGGAGGACCACCGGGGAGCTGTTTTTT. Residues: CASSSGRGRTTGELFF.

This clonotype showed up just a few times. V is TRBV6-8 and J is TRBJ2-4; D call uncertain. This CDR3 spans 12 amino acids. Trimming took 6 bases from V and 5 from J, leaving 8 bases between them. CDR1 and CDR2 from the germline V gene are MNHGY and SAAAGT. As DNA, the CDR3 is TGTGCCAGCAGGACGTTACAAAACATTCAGTACTTC. It codes for CASRTLQNIQYF.

This clonotype was counted once. The chain has TRBV20-1 and TRBJ1-1; the D is unclear. The CDR3 contains 13 residues. CDR1 DFQATT and CDR2 SNEGSKA come from the germline V gene (reference sequence). Trimming shortened V by 3 bases and J by 1 base, and 9 bases separated the two germline ends. The CDR3 DNA is TGCAGTGCTAGCTTCGGCCGGAACACTGAAGCTTTCTTT. This translates into CSASFGRNTEAFF.

As concerns this clonotype: A much larger clone is a single base away; this may be a read error. The chain links TRBV7-2 to TRBJ2-7, with TRBD1 matching 7 bases. Germline CDR1 is SGHTA and CDR2 is FQGNSA. This CDR3 comprises 14 residues. Unmatched junction bases numbered 10, after V lost 5 bases and J lost 6 bases. The CDR3 region is CASSVRGQVGEQYF. In DNA, the CDR3 is TGTGCCAGCAGCGTCCGCGGACAGGTCGGCGAGCAGTACTTC.

This clonotype occurred a few times. The CDR3 spells CASSTDSELGKTYGYTF. The CDR3, as DNA: TGTGCCAGCAGTACAGATTCAGAACTGGGAAAGACCTATGGCTACACCTTC. V gene TRBV25-1 combines with J gene TRBJ1-2; D is unresolved. Germline CDR1 is MGHDK and CDR2 is SYGVNS. The CDR3 has 17 residues. V was pared by 5 bases and J by 4 bases, with 23 bases between.

This clonotype showed up just a few times. This chain connects TRBV4-1 to TRBJ2-1; 7 bases match TRBD1. Germline V lookup: CDR1 MGHRA, CDR2 YSYEKL. This CDR3 region has 16 residues. J was trimmed by 1 base and V by 0 bases; bases with no gene match: 3. CDR3 residues: CASSQEQGPSYNEQFF. In DNA, the CDR3 is TGCGCCAGCAGCCAAGAACAGGGGCCATCCTACAATGAGCAGTTCTTC.

As to this clonotype: The likely explanation is a read error, given a far larger clone one base away. The chain has TRBV6-1 and TRBJ2-4, with 11 nucleotides matching TRBD2. The last part of the DNA fits TRBJ2-7 better; the J call may be wrong. This CDR3 comprises 15 residues. Germline CDR1 MNHNS, CDR2 SASEGT. The CDR3 region is CASSAGLAGGYEQYF. CDR3 in DNA: TGTGCCAGCAGTGCGGGGCTAGCGGGAGGATACGAGCAGTACTTC.

This clonotype was counted at least ten times. J is TRBJ2-3 and V is TRBV10-2; a weak D match, TRBD2 (5 bases). Germline V gives CDR1 WSHSY, CDR2 SAAADI. CDR3 size: 14 residues. Deletions cut 2 bases from V and 5 bases from J, with 11 bases between. CDR3 region: CASSEPRAGDTQYF. The CDR3 DNA sequence: TGCGCCAGCAGTGAGCCAAGGGCGGGAGATACGCAGTATTTT.

Details on this clonotype: Given a far larger clone just one base away, this is likely a sequencing read error. V gene TRBV11-3 combines with J gene TRBJ1-5, with D unclear. The CDR3 loop spans 13 amino acids. Germline V gives CDR1 SGHNT, CDR2 YENEEA. The CDR3 DNA is TGTGCCAACAGCTTAGATTCGGTTCAGCCCCAGCATTTT. It specifies CANSLDSVQPQHF. The full variable domain, rest sourced from reference TRBV11-3 and TRBJ1-5, is EAGVVQSPRYKIIEKKQPVAFWCNPISGHNTLYWYLQNLGQGPELLIRYENEEAVDDSQLPKDRFSAERLKGVDSTLKIQPAELGDSAVYLCANSLDSVQPQHFGDGTRLSIL.

Concerning this clonotype: A much larger clone is a single base away; this may be a read error. The chain has TRBV20-1 and TRBJ1-2; TRBD1 is a possible D gene (6 bases). CDR1 is DFQATT and CDR2 is SNEGSKA in the germline V gene (reference sequence). The CDR3 runs 16 residues. Written as DNA, the CDR3 is TGCAGTGCCACGCCTATGCCAGACAGGACTAACTATGGCAACACCTTC. Its protein product is CSATPMPDRTNYGNTF.

Notes on this clonotype: This may be a read error: a much more frequent sequence differs by one nucleotide. The chain joins TRBV10-2 to TRBJ2-2; TRBD1 is a possible D gene (5 bases). Per germline, CDR1 WSHSY and CDR2 SAAADI. The CDR3 contains 15 residues. The chain's CDR3 is CASLTDEANIGELFF. The DNA for the CDR3 is TGCGCCAGCTTGACAGATGAAGCGAACATCGGGGAGCTGTTTTTT.

With regard to this clonotype: This clone may be a read error of a much larger clone one base away. This CDR3 fails to terminate in the conserved phenylalanine or tryptophan, so it likely reflects a read error. The CDR3 reads CASSLAGPAYEQYL. CDR3 nucleotides: TGTGCCAGCAGCTTAGCGGGGCCAGCCTACGAGCAGTACCTC. The chain couples TRBV11-2 to TRBJ2-7; D assignment may be TRBD1 or TRBD2 (5 bases each). In germline, CDR1 is SGHAT, CDR2 FQNNGV. The CDR3 sequence is 14 residues long. Trimming removed 1 base at V and 2 bases at J, with 9 bases between.

Worth noting for this clonotype: It may be a read error: a sequence one base away is much more abundant. The chain links TRBV5-1 to TRBJ1-1; D gene uncertain. The CDR3 contains 15 residues. Germline-derived CDR1 and CDR2 are SGHRS and YFSETQ. The germline V and J ends were trimmed by 0 bases and 5 bases, with 14 bases remaining between them. CDR3 region: CASSLVESERTEAFF. The CDR3 coding sequence is TGCGCCAGCAGCTTGGTGGAGTCGGAGCGGACTGAAGCTTTCTTT.

The rearrangement links TRBV5-4 to TRBJ2-4, with 9 bases identical to TRBD2. CDR3 length equals 19 residues. In germline, CDR1 is SGHNT, CDR2 YYREEE (reference sequence). The V and J ends lost 0 bases and 4 bases, in that order; junction bases with no gene match: 14. CDR3 region: CASSLARSSGESLKNIQYF. DNA of the CDR3: TGTGCCAGCAGCTTGGCCCGGTCTAGCGGGGAGTCTCTGAAAAACATTCAGTACTTC. Drawing the rest from reference TRBV5-4 and TRBJ2-4, the complete variable domain is ETGVTQSPTHLIKTRGQQVTLRCSSQSGHNTVSWYQQALGQGPQFIFQYYREEENGRGNFPPRFSGLQFPNYSSELNVNALELDDSALYLCASSLARSSGESLKNIQYFGAGTRLSVL.

Notes on this clonotype: A read error may be the cause here, since a much bigger clone is one base away. No conserved phenylalanine or tryptophan ends this CDR3, so it is likely a read error. The chain combines TRBV28 with TRBJ2-7, with TRBD1 matching 7 bases. Germline V lookup: CDR1 MDHEN, CDR2 SYDVKM. The V segment lost 6 bases and the J segment 6 bases; nucleotides outside the gene matches: 14. The CDR3 runs 15 residues. CDR3 amino acids: CASSVSSTGVAEQYL. In DNA form, the CDR3 reads TGTGCCAGCAGCGTGTCGAGCACAGGGGTCGCCGAGCAGTACCTC.

This clonotype has ten or more counts. J is TRBJ1-4 and V is TRBV19; 7 positions agree with TRBD1. The CDR3 extends over 15 amino acids. V was clipped by 6 bases and J by 5 bases; unmatched bases: 9. Germline CDR1 reads LNHDA; CDR2 reads SQIVND (reference sequence). Here the CDR3 reads CASRDPGQMNEKLFF. CDR3 coding DNA: TGTGCCAGTAGGGACCCGGGACAGATGAATGAAAAACTGTTTTTT.